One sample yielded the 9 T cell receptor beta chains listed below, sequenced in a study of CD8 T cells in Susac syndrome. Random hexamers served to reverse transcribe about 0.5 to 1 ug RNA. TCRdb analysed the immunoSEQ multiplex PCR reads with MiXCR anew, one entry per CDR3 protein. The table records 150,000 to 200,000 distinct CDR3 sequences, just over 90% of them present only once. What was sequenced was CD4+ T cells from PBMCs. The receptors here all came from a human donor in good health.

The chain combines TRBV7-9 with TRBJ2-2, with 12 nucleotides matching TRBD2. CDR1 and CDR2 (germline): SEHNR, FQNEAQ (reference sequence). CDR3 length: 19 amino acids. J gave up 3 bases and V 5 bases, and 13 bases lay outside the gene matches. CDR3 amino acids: CASSRSGLAGQSDTGELFF. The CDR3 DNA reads TGTGCCAGCAGCCGTTCCGGACTAGCGGGGCAATCGGACACCGGGGAGCTGTTTTTT.

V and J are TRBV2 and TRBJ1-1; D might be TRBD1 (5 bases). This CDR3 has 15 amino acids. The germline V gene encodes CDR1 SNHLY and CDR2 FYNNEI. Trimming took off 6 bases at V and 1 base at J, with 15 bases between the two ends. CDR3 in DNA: TGTGCCAGCAGAGTGGGGGTCTCGGGGAACACTGAAGCTTTCTTT. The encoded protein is CASRVGVSGNTEAFF.

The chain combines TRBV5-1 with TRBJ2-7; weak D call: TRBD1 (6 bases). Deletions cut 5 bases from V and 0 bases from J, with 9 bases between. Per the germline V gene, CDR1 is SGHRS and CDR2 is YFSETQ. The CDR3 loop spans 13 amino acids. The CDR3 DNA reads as TGCGCCAGCAGACAGGACAGCTCCTACGAGCAGTACTTC. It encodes CASRQDSSYEQYF. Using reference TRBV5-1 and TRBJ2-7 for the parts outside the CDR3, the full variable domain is KAGVTQTPRYLIKTRGQQVTLSCSPISGHRSVSWYQQTPGQGLQFLFEYFSETQRNKGNFPGRFSGRQFSNSRSEMNVSTLELGDSALYLCASRQDSSYEQYFGPGTRLTVT.

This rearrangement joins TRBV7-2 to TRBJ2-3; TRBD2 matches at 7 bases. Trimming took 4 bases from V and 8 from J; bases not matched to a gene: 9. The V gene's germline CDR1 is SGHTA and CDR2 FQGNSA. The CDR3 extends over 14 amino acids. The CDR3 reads CASSWNPSGATQYF. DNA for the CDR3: TGTGCCAGCAGCTGGAACCCTAGCGGAGCTACGCAGTATTTT.

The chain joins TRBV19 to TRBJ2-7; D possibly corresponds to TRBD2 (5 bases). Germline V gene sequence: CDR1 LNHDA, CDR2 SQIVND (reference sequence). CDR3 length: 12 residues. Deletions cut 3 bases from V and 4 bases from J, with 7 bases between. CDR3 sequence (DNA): TGTGCCAGTAGTATTTCGGGGTACGAGCAGTACTTC. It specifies CASSISGYEQYF. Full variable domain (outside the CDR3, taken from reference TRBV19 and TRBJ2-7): DGGITQSPKYLFRKEGQNVTLSCEQNLNHDAMYWYRQDPGQGLRLIYYSQIVNDFQKGDIAEGYSVSREKKESFPLTVTSAQKNPTAFYLCASSISGYEQYFGPGTRLTVT.

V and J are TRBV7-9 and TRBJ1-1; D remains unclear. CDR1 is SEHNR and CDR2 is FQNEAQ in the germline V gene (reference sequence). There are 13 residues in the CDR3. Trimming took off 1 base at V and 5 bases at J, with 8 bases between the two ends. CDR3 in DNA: TGTGCCAGCAGCTTAGAAGGGTTGACTGAAGCTTTCTTT. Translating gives CASSLEGLTEAFF.

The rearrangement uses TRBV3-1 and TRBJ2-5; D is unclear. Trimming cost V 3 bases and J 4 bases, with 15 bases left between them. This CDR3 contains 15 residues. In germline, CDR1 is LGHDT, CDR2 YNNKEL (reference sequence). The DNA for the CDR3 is TGTGCCAGCAGCCATACAAAGCCTCGAGCAGAGACCCAGTACTTC. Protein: CASSHTKPRAETQYF.

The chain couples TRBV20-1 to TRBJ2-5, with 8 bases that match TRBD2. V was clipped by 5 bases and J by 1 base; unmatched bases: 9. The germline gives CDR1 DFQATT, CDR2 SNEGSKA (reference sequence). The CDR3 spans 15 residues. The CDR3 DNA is TGCAGTGCTCCCGTAGCGGGGAAAACCCAAGAGACCCAGTACTTC. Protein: CSAPVAGKTQETQYF.

The CDR3 coding sequence is TGCAGTGCTAGAGAGGTCGACACAGATACGCAGTATTTT. It encodes CSAREVDTDTQYF. The gene calls are TRBV20-1 and TRBJ2-3; no clear D gene. Germline lookup yields CDR1 DFQATT and CDR2 SNEGSKA (reference sequence). V lost 0 bases and J lost 2, with 6 bases in between. There are 13 residues in the CDR3.